This record covers a single TCR beta chain. The data were taken from a study of blood T cells in healthy people across ages. The use of a sample-barcoded 5' primer and a J-beta primer mix characterized a second PCR of roughly 6 to 11 cycles. Each CDR3 protein is one row after TCRdb ran MiXCR on the 5' RACE reads. The sample lists about 1,500,000 distinct CDR3 sequences, around 39% occurring once. This CDR3 is 11 amino acids long. V shed 4 bases, J shed 13 bases, and the junction held 3 bases outside the gene matches. The germline CDR1 and CDR2 sequences are WNHNN and SYGVQD (reference sequence). Sample donors were healthy Caucasian individuals that came from Russia, aged roughly 6 to 90.

This chain joins TRBV10-1 and TRBJ2-5; 10 bases map to TRBD1. The sample taken for sequencing was blood. The clonotype originates from a young woman in good health. In DNA form, the CDR3 reads TGCGCCAGCAGTGGACAGGGGGCACCGTACTTC. Its protein product is CASSGQGAPYF.